The 29 T cell receptor beta chains given below trace back to one sample, sequenced in a study of T cells in Graves' hyperthyroidism and ophthalmopathy. TCR beta CDR3 sequences were amplified from RNA transcripts. A set of HTBI primers served as the primers for a first-round RT-PCR of the TCR CDR3. TCRdb passed the multiplex PCR reads through MiXCR, listing each CDR3 protein once. The sample has a few hundred thousand distinct CDR3 sequences, more than 11% seen once. The sequenced sample consisted of blood. The receptors derive from a woman aged 25-40 years with Graves' hyperthyroidism that later progressed to Graves' ophthalmopathy.

The chain joins TRBV28 to TRBJ1-1; 8 nucleotides agree with TRBD1. Unmatched junction bases numbered 14, after V lost 4 bases and J lost 4 bases. CDR1 MDHEN and CDR2 SYDVKM come from the germline V gene. This CDR3 has 17 residues. CDR3 in DNA: TGTGCCAGCAGTTATGGGGCAGGGGGCGTCATGGGCACTGAAGCTTTCTTT. Translated, it gives CASSYGAGGVMGTEAFF.

At least ten counts were recorded for this clonotype. The CDR3: CATSDLSDLKTQYF. As DNA, the CDR3 is TGTGCCACCAGTGATTTGAGTGACTTAAAGACCCAGTACTTC. V gene TRBV24-1 combines with J gene TRBJ2-5; D is undetermined. V was cut by 0 bases and J by 6 bases, with 10 bases left in between. Germline V gene data show CDR1 as KGHDR and CDR2 as SFDVKD. The CDR3 contains 14 residues.

On this clonotype itself: Given a much more abundant clone one base away, this may be a read error. V and J are TRBV29-1 and TRBJ2-1; perhaps TRBD2 as D (5 bases). This CDR3 comprises 14 residues. Trimming left V 7 bases short and J 5 bases short, with 18 bases between. Germline loops: CDR1 SQVTM, CDR2 ANQGSEA. As DNA, the CDR3 is TGCAGCGCCCGAACTAGTGAGGGTCACAATGAGCAGTTCTTC. Translated: CSARTSEGHNEQFF.

This clonotype was seen ten or more times. The CDR3 spells CASLIGQDYQETQYF. In DNA, the CDR3 is TGTGCCAGCTTAATTGGACAGGACTACCAAGAGACCCAGTACTTC. The chain links TRBV6-2 or TRBV6-3 to TRBJ2-5, with TRBD1 matching 7 bases. Losses at the gene ends were 8 bases for V and 0 bases for J; bases not matched to a gene: 9. The CDR3 contains 15 residues. Germline V CDR1 and CDR2: MNHEY, SVGEGT.

Only a few counts were recorded for this clonotype. V gene TRBV4-1 combines with J gene TRBJ1-6; D is ambiguous. CDR3 size: 15 residues. Germline V gene sequence: CDR1 MGHRA, CDR2 YSYEKL. Trimming took off 0 bases at V and 4 bases at J, with 7 bases between the two ends. CDR3 nucleotides: TGCGCCAGCAGCCAAGATCGTCGGTATAATTCACCCCTCCACTTT. Translation gives CASSQDRRYNSPLHF.

V and J are TRBV11-2 and TRBJ1-6, with a possible D match to TRBD1 (5 bases). The CDR3 runs to 16 residues. V lost 5 bases, J lost 10 bases, and 21 bases lay in between. CDR1 and CDR2 from the germline V gene are SGHAT and FQNNGV. In DNA form, the CDR3 reads TGTGCCAGCAGCCCCTGGGGAGCGGCAGGGCAGTCACCCCTCCACTTT. Translation gives CASSPWGAAGQSPLHF. Using reference TRBV11-2 and TRBJ1-6 for the parts outside the CDR3, the full variable domain is EAGVAQSPRYKIIEKRQSVAFWCNPISGHATLYWYQQILGQGPKLLIQFQNNGVVDDSQLPKDRFSAERLKGVDSTLKIQPAKLEDSAVYLCASSPWGAAGQSPLHFGNGTRLTVT.

The V gene is TRBV6-1, the J gene TRBJ1-5; 7 positions agree with TRBD1. The CDR3 spans 17 residues. V lost 6 bases to trimming and J lost 0 bases; unmatched junction nucleotides: 11. Germline V lookup: CDR1 MNHNS, CDR2 SASEGT. The DNA of the CDR3 is TGTGCCAGCAGACCTAGACAGGGACTATATAGCAATCAGCCCCAGCATTTT. Translated: CASRPRQGLYSNQPQHF.

CDR3 sequence (DNA): TGCAGTGCTGCCCCACTAGCGGGGGGTTTCACAGATACGCAGTATTTT. Encoded protein: CSAAPLAGGFTDTQYF. The chain combines TRBV20-1 with TRBJ2-3; 12 nucleotides line up with TRBD2. Losses at the gene ends were 5 bases for V and 2 bases for J; bases not matched to a gene: 8. Germline V gene lookup returns CDR1 DFQATT and CDR2 SNEGSKA (reference sequence). The CDR3 covers 16 residues.

The rearrangement links TRBV20-1 to TRBJ2-5; TRBD2 agrees at 8 bases. Germline lookup yields CDR1 DFQATT and CDR2 SNEGSKA (reference sequence). The V segment lost 6 bases and the J segment 2 bases; nucleotides outside the gene matches: 14. The CDR3 extends over 16 amino acids. As DNA, the CDR3 is TGCAGTGCCGCCGGTCGGCCTGGGACTAGTCAAGAGACCCAGTACTTC. Translated, it gives CSAAGRPGTSQETQYF.

In this sample, this clonotype turned up many times. The chain recombines TRBV18 with TRBJ1-1; weak D call: TRBD1 (5 bases). The V gene's germline CDR1 is KGHSH and CDR2 LQKENI. V lost 4 bases, J lost 3 bases, and 12 bases lay in between. This CDR3 region has 14 residues. Here the CDR3 DNA reads TGTGCCAGCTCACGTCGGGACGGTTACACTGAAGCTTTCTTT. It encodes CASSRRDGYTEAFF.

This clonotype was observed many times. The chain is built from TRBV6-1 and TRBJ1-6, with 7 bases fitting TRBD1. The CDR3 is made up of 12 amino acids. J lost 6 bases, V lost 10 bases, and 3 bases had no gene match. CDR1 MNHNS and CDR2 SASEGT come from the germline V gene. The CDR3, as DNA: TGTGCCACCCGGGACAGTAATTCACCCCTCCACTTT. It is translated as CATRDSNSPLHF.

There are a few counts of this clonotype. The chain recombines TRBV30 with TRBJ2-3, with D perhaps matching TRBD1 (5 bases). Trimming shortened V by 4 bases and J by 0 bases, and 11 bases separated the two germline ends. Germline V CDR1 and CDR2: GTSNPN, SVGIG (reference sequence). This CDR3 has 14 residues. The CDR3 coding sequence is TGTGCCTGGAATTCAGGGCTAAGCACAGATACGCAGTATTTT. Protein sequence: CAWNSGLSTDTQYF.

The chain links TRBV19 to TRBJ2-7, with D possibly being TRBD2 (5 bases). The CDR3 extends over 14 amino acids. V was cut by 7 bases and J by 7 bases, with 20 bases left in between. Germline CDR1 is LNHDA and CDR2 is SQIVND (reference sequence). CDR3 loop: CASTPGGGGREQYF. Here the CDR3 DNA reads TGTGCCAGTACCCCAGGTGGAGGAGGTCGGGAGCAGTACTTC.

This clonotype occurred many times. The genes are TRBV9 and TRBJ1-2; the match to TRBD1 covers 7 bases. The CDR3 sequence is 13 residues long. V was clipped by 4 bases and J by 6 bases; unmatched bases: 6. Germline lookup yields CDR1 SGDLS and CDR2 YYNGEE. The CDR3 nucleotides read TGTGCCAGCAGCCCTCGCAGGGGGGATGGCTACACCTTC. The encoded protein is CASSPRRGDGYTF.

This clonotype was picked up a small number of times. J is TRBJ2-3 and V is TRBV29-1; maybe TRBD2 (6 bases). Per germline, CDR1 SQVTM and CDR2 ANQGSEA. Trimming left V 8 bases short and J 2 bases short, with 17 bases between. The CDR3 has 14 residues. The CDR3 protein is CSSVPGLHTDTQYF. CDR3 DNA sequence: TGCAGCTCGGTCCCGGGACTCCACACAGATACGCAGTATTTT.

The table lists this clonotype with many counts. This sequence joins TRBV5-1 and TRBJ2-7, with D perhaps assigned TRBD1 or TRBD2 (5 bases each). The CDR3 spans 16 residues. Germline V gene lookup returns CDR1 SGHRS and CDR2 YFSETQ. Trimming cost V 3 bases and J 0 bases, with 16 bases left between them. The CDR3 coding sequence is TGCGCCAGCAGCTCCGGCCGGGACCTTCTCTCCTACGAGCAGTACTTC. Its translation: CASSSGRDLLSYEQYF.

This clonotype was recorded at least ten times. The chain is built from TRBV25-1 and TRBJ1-2; TRBD1 might be the D (5 bases). CDR1 and CDR2 (germline): MGHDK, SYGVNS. Trimming took off 1 base at V and 4 bases at J, with 16 bases between the two ends. CDR3 length equals 16 residues. The CDR3 loop reads CASSELVGGQAYGYTF. Here the CDR3 DNA reads TGTGCCAGCAGTGAATTGGTGGGGGGTCAAGCCTATGGCTACACCTTC.

This clonotype has at least ten counts. The chain joins TRBV12-3 or TRBV12-4 to TRBJ2-3, with D tentatively TRBD2 (6 bases). There are 14 residues in the CDR3. V lost 7 bases, J lost 0 bases, and 11 bases lay in between. CDR3 sequence: CASKAGRSTDTQYF. CDR3 DNA sequence: TGTGCCAGCAAGGCGGGAAGGAGCACAGATACGCAGTATTTT.

This clonotype occurred many times. The chain combines TRBV3-1 with TRBJ2-1, with D perhaps matching TRBD2 (5 bases). Per germline, CDR1 LGHDT and CDR2 YNNKEL (reference sequence). V was trimmed by 5 bases and J by 5 bases, leaving 13 bases between them. This CDR3 region has 14 residues. The CDR3: CASSTSGTHNEQFF. In nucleotides, the CDR3 is TGTGCCAGCAGCACGAGCGGAACCCACAATGAGCAGTTCTTC.

This clonotype was counted ten times or more. V is TRBV6-1 and J is TRBJ2-1; D perhaps matches TRBD1 (5 bases). The germline gives CDR1 MNHNS, CDR2 SASEGT. The CDR3 is 14 amino acids. V was pared by 7 bases and J by 7 bases, with 17 bases between. CDR3 amino acids: CASTTVGRANEQFF. The CDR3 bases are TGTGCCAGCACCACAGTAGGCAGGGCGAATGAGCAGTTCTTC.

This clonotype has at least ten counts. This rearrangement joins TRBV7-2 to TRBJ1-1; D ambiguous. The germline V gene encodes CDR1 SGHTA and CDR2 FQGNSA. The V gene lost 4 bases and the J gene lost 8 bases, with 14 bases spanning the gap. The CDR3 loop spans 13 amino acids. CDR3 DNA sequence: TGTGCCAGCAGCTCGGGCCCTTCCCGAGAAGCTTTCTTT. Amino acids: CASSSGPSREAFF.

There are many counts of this clonotype. V is TRBV6-5 and J is TRBJ1-3; 8 nucleotides align to TRBD1. Germline V gene sequence: CDR1 MNHEY, CDR2 SVGAGI. The CDR3 loop spans 17 amino acids. The V gene end was trimmed by 2 bases and the J gene end by 2 bases; junction bases not matched to a gene: 8. The CDR3 sequence is CASSYRAYRGTGNTIYF. CDR3 in DNA: TGTGCCAGCAGTTACCGAGCTTACAGGGGGACTGGAAACACCATATATTTT.

This clonotype was seen a handful of times. The J gene is TRBJ2-2, the V gene TRBV7-3; D is unclear. V was clipped by 6 bases and J by 2 bases, with 16 bases between them. The CDR3 has 16 amino acids. CDR1 is SGHTA and CDR2 is FQGTGA in the germline V gene. The CDR3 here is CASSSTLGSNTGELFF. CDR3 nucleotide sequence: TGTGCCAGCAGTTCTACCTTGGGTTCAAACACCGGGGAGCTGTTTTTT. Drawing the rest from reference TRBV7-3 and TRBJ2-2, the complete variable domain is GAGVSQTPSNKVTEKGKYVELRCDPISGHTALYWYRQSLGQGPEFLIYFQGTGAADDSGLPNDRFFAVRPEGSVSTLKIQRTERGDSAVYLCASSSTLGSNTGELFFGEGSRLTVL.

This clonotype was found many times. The V and J genes are TRBV7-2 and TRBJ1-5; TRBD1 agrees at 9 bases. Per the germline V gene, CDR1 is SGHTA and CDR2 is FQGNSA. The CDR3 sequence is 14 residues long. After removal of 5 bases from V and 3 bases from J, the junction contained 2 bases not matched to a gene. The CDR3 DNA follows: TGTGCCAGCAGCCTACAGGGGGCCAATCAGCCCCAGCATTTT. Residues: CASSLQGANQPQHF.

Comment on this clonotype: Being one base from a much bigger clone, this may be a read error. The CDR3: CASGGREWKYEQYF. The CDR3 nucleotides are TGTGCCAGCGGCGGGCGGGAATGGAAGTACGAGCAGTACTTC. This chain uses TRBV6-2 or TRBV6-3 with TRBJ2-7, with a possible D match to TRBD2 (6 bases). The CDR3 spans 14 residues. Trimming pared 8 bases from V and 4 bases from J, leaving 18 bases between. Germline assignment: CDR1 MNHEY and CDR2 SVGEGT.

This clonotype was counted many times. The chain is built from TRBV15 and TRBJ2-5; 8 nucleotides line up with TRBD1. Trimming at V came to 4 bases and at J to 4 bases, leaving 5 bases not matched to a gene. Germline CDR1 is LNHNV and CDR2 is YYDKDF (reference sequence). CDR3 size: 14 residues. The CDR3 region has the DNA TGTGCCACCAGCAAAAGAGGACAGGGAGAGACCCAGTACTTC. Translated, it gives CATSKRGQGETQYF.

This clonotype showed up just a few times. The chain employs TRBV9 and TRBJ1-2, with 9 bases identical to TRBD1. V lost 3 bases and J lost 4; bases outside the gene matches: 13. CDR1 is SGDLS, CDR2 YYNGEE, per germline. The CDR3 has 17 residues. CDR3 residues: CASSESRVTGGGYGYTF. The CDR3, as DNA: TGTGCCAGCAGCGAATCAAGGGTCACAGGGGGCGGCTATGGCTACACCTTC. The full variable domain, completed using reference TRBV9 and TRBJ1-2, is DSGVTQTPKHLITATGQRVTLRCSPRSGDLSVYWYQQSLDQGLQFLIQYYNGEERAKGNILERFSAQQFPDLHSELNLSSLELGDSALYFCASSESRVTGGGYGYTFGSGTRLTVV.

As to this clonotype: A much larger clone differs by one base, so this may be a read error. No conserved phenylalanine or tryptophan ends this CDR3, so it is likely a read error. The chain employs TRBV7-2 and TRBJ2-5; D is unresolved. Per germline, CDR1 SGHTA and CDR2 FQGNSA. Trimming removed 8 bases at V and 3 bases at J, with 19 bases between. This CDR3 spans 15 amino acids. CDR3 protein: CASSLKTSSEETQYL. The CDR3 nucleotides read TGTGCCAGCTCACTAAAGACCTCGAGTGAAGAGACCCAGTACCTC.

CDR3: CASSLQRSSYNEQFF. CDR3 bases: TGTGCCAGCAGCCTTCAGCGGAGCTCCTACAATGAGCAGTTCTTC. V gene TRBV3-1 combines with J gene TRBJ2-1, with D possibly being TRBD2 (5 bases). The CDR3 covers 15 residues. Trimming stripped 4 bases from V and 0 bases from J, with 10 bases between. Germline V CDR1 and CDR2: LGHDT, YNNKEL (reference sequence).